Listed below are T cell receptor beta chains from one sample, sequenced in a study of CD4 T cells in relation to SARS-CoV-2 and coronaviruses. Assay: immunoSEQ multiplex PCR; the TCRdb copy retains only in-frame clones and omits some. The repertoire has about 39,000 clones, approximately 80% of them found once; the top ten carry around 21%. Their recognized antigens are unknown. The material sequenced was memory CD4+ T cells from PBMCs, cultured in vitro. These receptors all come from an adult with COVID-19. The CDR3 runs from the conserved cysteine through the conserved F or W. The order of the fields is clone size, D gene, V gene, J gene, CDR3 DNA, CDR3 protein. D genes are given only for firm matches. Expanded clones get a size class; other rows say once, few or many, or leave the size out.

abundance: NA; d_gene: TRBD1; v_gene: TRBV7-6; j_gene: TRBJ2-3; CDR3nt: TGTGCCAGCAGCTTCGATCACAGGGGTAGCACAGATACGCAGTATTTT; CDR3aa: CASSFDHRGSTDTQYF
abundance: NA; d_gene: TRBD1; v_gene: TRBV28; j_gene: TRBJ2-5; CDR3nt: TGTGCCAGCAGGGACTCCGGGACAGGGGGCTTTAAGACCCAGTACTTC; CDR3aa: CASRDSGTGGFKTQYF
abundance: NA; d_gene: NA; v_gene: TRBV2; j_gene: TRBJ1-3; CDR3nt: TGTGCCAGCGTTTCGGGGCTGGGGTCTGGAAACACCATATATTTT; CDR3aa: CASVSGLGSGNTIYF
abundance: few; d_gene: NA; v_gene: TRBV7-2; j_gene: TRBJ1-1; CDR3nt: TGTGCCAGCAGCTTATGGGATGTGGACACTGAAGCTTTCTTT; CDR3aa: CASSLWDVDTEAFF
abundance: NA; d_gene: NA; v_gene: TRBV10-1; j_gene: TRBJ2-7; CDR3nt: TGCGCCAGCAGTGAGTCAAACCTTTTCCCCTGTACTGGAACCCCCTACGAGCAGTACTTC; CDR3aa: CASSESNLFPCTGTPYEQYF
abundance: NA; d_gene: NA; v_gene: TRBV30; j_gene: TRBJ1-3; CDR3nt: TGTGCCTGGAGTAAAAGACTGGAAAACACCATATATTTT; CDR3aa: CAWSKRLENTIYF
abundance: NA; d_gene: TRBD1; v_gene: TRBV11-2; j_gene: TRBJ1-4; CDR3nt: TGTGCCAGCAGCTTCGGGACAGGGGGCGGTAATGAAAAACTGTTTTTT; CDR3aa: CASSFGTGGGNEKLFF
abundance: once; d_gene: NA; v_gene: TRBV12-3/TRBV12-4; j_gene: TRBJ1-2; CDR3nt: TGTGCCAGCAGTTTAAGAGCTAACTATGGCTACACCTTC; CDR3aa: CASSLRANYGYTF
abundance: NA; d_gene: NA; v_gene: TRBV29-1; j_gene: TRBJ1-2; CDR3nt: TGCAGCTTCCACCAGGGAGGAGGCTACACCTTC; CDR3aa: CSFHQGGGYTF
abundance: NA; d_gene: TRBD1; v_gene: TRBV5-1; j_gene: TRBJ1-2; CDR3nt: TGCGCCAGCAGCTTGGCCGGGTATGGACAGGGCGGTGGCTACACCTTC; CDR3aa: CASSLAGYGQGGGYTF
abundance: NA; d_gene: NA; v_gene: TRBV28; j_gene: TRBJ1-3; CDR3nt: TGTGCCAGCAGTTCTTACAGCTCTGGAAACACCATATATTTT; CDR3aa: CASSSYSSGNTIYF
abundance: NA; d_gene: NA; v_gene: TRBV3-1/TRBV3-2; j_gene: TRBJ2-5; CDR3nt: TGTGCCAGCAGCCAACAAAAGACCCAGTACTTC; CDR3aa: CASSQQKTQYF
abundance: NA; d_gene: TRBD2; v_gene: TRBV5-6; j_gene: TRBJ2-2; CDR3nt: TGTGCCAGCAGCTTGTTGACTAGCGGGAAGATCGGGGAGCTGTTTTTT; CDR3aa: CASSLLTSGKIGELFF
abundance: NA; d_gene: TRBD2; v_gene: TRBV10-2; j_gene: TRBJ2-7; CDR3nt: TGCGCCAGCAGTGGAAGGACTAGCTTGGCCTACGAGCAGTACTTC; CDR3aa: CASSGRTSLAYEQYF
abundance: NA; d_gene: NA; v_gene: TRBV6-5; j_gene: TRBJ2-2; CDR3nt: TGTGCCAGCAGTTACCCAGGGGAAGGAACCGGGGAGCTGTTTTTT; CDR3aa: CASSYPGEGTGELFF
abundance: NA; d_gene: NA; v_gene: TRBV27; j_gene: TRBJ2-6; CDR3nt: TGTGCCAGCAAGTCTGCTCTGGAGGCCAACGTCCTGACTTTC; CDR3aa: CASKSALEANVLTF
abundance: NA; d_gene: TRBD2; v_gene: TRBV29-1; j_gene: TRBJ2-1; CDR3nt: TGCAGCGTGGATCCTAGCGGGAGGGCCTTTACGGGGGCGGTAAGCACCTACAATGAGCAGTTCTTC; CDR3aa: CSVDPSGRAFTGAVSTYNEQFF
abundance: once; d_gene: NA; v_gene: TRBV6-2/TRBV6-3; j_gene: TRBJ2-7; CDR3nt: TGTGCCAGCAGCCGGGGAGGCCTGCAGGGGCAGTACTTC; CDR3aa: CASSRGGLQGQYF
abundance: NA; d_gene: NA; v_gene: TRBV6-2/TRBV6-3; j_gene: TRBJ2-2; CDR3nt: TGTGCCAGCAGTTACTGGGCGTGGGGCGGGGAGCTGTTTTTT; CDR3aa: CASSYWAWGGELFF
abundance: NA; d_gene: TRBD2; v_gene: TRBV11-2; j_gene: TRBJ2-7; CDR3nt: TGTGCCAGCAGCTTAGTCGGGAGGCGGGAGATCAACGAGCAGTACTTC; CDR3aa: CASSLVGRREINEQYF
abundance: NA; d_gene: NA; v_gene: TRBV19; j_gene: TRBJ2-1; CDR3nt: TGTGCCAGCGGGACGACAGGGAGGTCCTACAATGAGCAGTTCTTC; CDR3aa: CASGTTGRSYNEQFF
abundance: NA; d_gene: NA; v_gene: TRBV27; j_gene: TRBJ2-5; CDR3nt: TGTGCCAGCAGTCCTTCTAGGAAAACGACACAAGAGACCCAGTACTTC; CDR3aa: CASSPSRKTTQETQYF
abundance: NA; d_gene: TRBD1; v_gene: TRBV2; j_gene: TRBJ2-7; CDR3nt: TGTGCCAGCCTCGGGACAGGGGCCTACGAGCAGTACTTC; CDR3aa: CASLGTGAYEQYF
abundance: NA; d_gene: NA; v_gene: TRBV20-1; j_gene: TRBJ2-1; CDR3nt: TGCAGTGCTGGCCCTTGGGGTGAGCAGTTCTTC; CDR3aa: CSAGPWGEQFF
abundance: NA; d_gene: NA; v_gene: TRBV28; j_gene: TRBJ2-1; CDR3nt: TGTGCCAGCAGTTCCGGGGGGACAGCGAGCTCCTACAATGAGCAGTTCTTC; CDR3aa: CASSSGGTASSYNEQFF
abundance: NA; d_gene: NA; v_gene: TRBV18; j_gene: TRBJ2-5; CDR3nt: TGTGCCAGCTCACCAGAGGGTGAGACCCAGTACTTC; CDR3aa: CASSPEGETQYF
abundance: NA; d_gene: NA; v_gene: TRBV12-3/TRBV12-4; j_gene: TRBJ1-2; CDR3nt: TGTGCCAGCAGTTTCCGTATCGGGGGCTACACCTTC; CDR3aa: CASSFRIGGYTF